Following are 32 T cell receptor beta chains from one sample sequenced in a study of blood T cell repertoires in COVID-19. TCRdb's copy holds only in-frame clones and misses some; the assay was immunoSEQ multiplex PCR. The table records about 260,000 clones, 75% to 90% of them present only once. Sequenced sample: peripheral blood. Source of these receptors: a man between 60 and 75 years old who had recovered from COVID-19.

The chain carries TRBV28 and TRBJ2-6; D is possibly TRBD2 (5 bases). The CDR3 is made up of 17 amino acids. Germline V CDR1 and CDR2: MDHEN, SYDVKM. Trimming cost V 8 bases and J 4 bases, with 21 bases left between them. This CDR3 reads CASYPSWAGGGANVLTF. The DNA for the CDR3 is TGTGCCAGCTACCCGAGTTGGGCTGGCGGGGGGGCCAACGTCCTGACTTTC. Full variable domain (rest looked up from reference TRBV28 and TRBJ2-6): DVKVTQSSRYLVKRTGEKVFLECVQDMDHENMFWYRQDPGLGLRLIYFSYDVKMKEKGDIPEGYSVSREKKERFSLILESASTNQTSMYLCASYPSWAGGGANVLTFGAGSRLTVL.

This chain connects TRBV7-2 to TRBJ1-5; possible D gene TRBD1, 5 bases. CDR3 size: 14 residues. CDR1 and CDR2 (germline): SGHTA, FQGNSA. Trimming left V 1 base short and J 6 bases short, with 10 bases between. The CDR3 nucleotides read TGTGCCAGCAGCTTAGTTATGGGGGGTCAGCCCCAGCATTTT. Translating it yields CASSLVMGGQPQHF.

The sample holds one count of this clone. The chain uses TRBV27 and TRBJ2-5; possible D gene TRBD1, 6 bases. From germline, CDR1 is MNHEY and CDR2 SMNVEV (reference sequence). This CDR3 contains 18 residues. The ends were cut back, 0 bases at V and 3 bases at J, with 20 bases in the middle. CDR3 loop: CASSLSGFHGQPKETQYF. CDR3 nucleotide sequence: TGTGCCAGCAGTTTATCGGGGTTTCACGGACAGCCCAAAGAGACCCAGTACTTC.

The chain employs TRBV9 and TRBJ2-3, with 7 bases lining up with TRBD2. The CDR3 is 15 residues long. After removal of 1 base from V and 4 bases from J, the junction contained 6 bases not matched to a gene. Germline V CDR1 and CDR2: SGDLS, YYNGEE. The DNA of the CDR3 is TGTGCCAGCAGCGTAAGAGGCGGGAGATCAGATACGCAGTATTTT. Translated: CASSVRGGRSDTQYF. The whole variable domain, remainder taken from reference TRBV9 and TRBJ2-3, is DSGVTQTPKHLITATGQRVTLRCSPRSGDLSVYWYQQSLDQGLQFLIQYYNGEERAKGNILERFSAQQFPDLHSELNLSSLELGDSALYFCASSVRGGRSDTQYFGPGTRLTVL.

The chain employs TRBV7-2 and TRBJ2-1, with TRBD1 identical over 9 bases. With 5 bases clipped from V and 9 bases from J, the junction kept 11 bases outside the gene matches. The V gene's germline CDR1 is SGHTA and CDR2 FQGNSA. The CDR3 consists of 15 residues. The chain's CDR3 is CASSITGTGKSEQFF. The CDR3 DNA reads TGTGCCAGCAGCATCACCGGGACAGGGAAATCTGAGCAGTTCTTC.

This clone was seen once. The chain employs TRBV30 and TRBJ1-3, with D possibly being TRBD1 (6 bases). Germline assignment: CDR1 GTSNPN and CDR2 SVGIG (reference sequence). This CDR3 is built from 13 residues. Between the trimmed V and J ends, which lost 8 bases and 0 bases, there was a span of 11 bases. CDR3 nucleotides: TGTGCCGCACAGGGTAGCTCTGGAAACACCATATATTTT. This sequence encodes CAAQGSSGNTIYF.

The chain joins TRBV19 to TRBJ1-5; D remains unclear. The CDR3 consists of 14 residues. With 0 bases removed from V and 0 bases from J, the gap between germline ends came to 3 bases. From germline, CDR1 is LNHDA and CDR2 SQIVND (reference sequence). Here the CDR3 reads CASSIEHSNQPQHF. Written as DNA, the CDR3 is TGTGCCAGTAGTATAGAACATAGCAATCAGCCCCAGCATTTT.

The chain couples TRBV7-8 to TRBJ1-1, with 12 nucleotides matching TRBD1. The CDR3 runs to 18 residues. Trimming cost V 5 bases and J 0 bases; bases outside gene matches: 10. CDR1 and CDR2 (germline): SGHVS, FQNEAQ. The CDR3 bases are TGTGCCAGCAGCAAAACCGGGACAGGGGGCTTACTGAACACTGAAGCTTTCTTT. This sequence encodes CASSKTGTGGLLNTEAFF.

This clone was recorded a few times. The same CDR3 can be traced to other DNA sequences in this sample. The chain is built from TRBV19 and TRBJ1-5, with D perhaps TRBD1 (6 bases). Germline assignment: CDR1 LNHDA and CDR2 SQIVND (reference sequence). Trimming pared 2 bases from V and 3 bases from J, leaving 8 bases between. The CDR3 consists of 14 residues. CDR3: CASSIRDTNQPQHF. In DNA form, the CDR3 reads TGTGCCAGTAGTATAAGGGACACCAATCAGCCCCAGCATTTT.

The genes are TRBV11-3 and TRBJ2-3; 7 nucleotides match TRBD2. This CDR3 has 14 residues. The germline V gene encodes CDR1 SGHNT and CDR2 YENEEA. J was trimmed by 7 bases and V by 1 base; bases with no gene match: 5. In DNA form, the CDR3 reads TGTGCCAGCAGCTTAGGCGGGGGTATGAATACGCAGTATTTT. Translating it yields CASSLGGGMNTQYF.

In DNA, the CDR3 is TGTGCCAGCAGCGTCACTAGCGACCCACTCACAGATACGCAGTATTTT. Its protein product is CASSVTSDPLTDTQYF. V gene TRBV9 combines with J gene TRBJ2-3, with 7 bases lining up with TRBD2. J lost 2 bases, V lost 2 bases, and 8 bases had no gene match. Looked up from germline, CDR1 is SGDLS and CDR2 is YYNGEE. This CDR3 comprises 16 residues. The full variable domain, in which reference TRBV9 and TRBJ2-3 provide the parts outside the CDR3, is DSGVTQTPKHLITATGQRVTLRCSPRSGDLSVYWYQQSLDQGLQFLIQYYNGEERAKGNILERFSAQQFPDLHSELNLSSLELGDSALYFCASSVTSDPLTDTQYFGPGTRLTVL.

V and J are TRBV3-1 (or the pseudogene TRBV3-2) and TRBJ2-7, with a possible D match to TRBD1 (5 bases). The CDR3 contains 20 residues. V was shortened by 1 base and J by 0 bases, with 25 bases between the two germline ends. From germline, CDR1 is LGHDT and CDR2 YNNKEL (reference sequence). For the CDR3, the DNA is TGTGCCAGCAGCCAAGTAGCCTTTGCGGATCCCTCAGGGAACTCCTACGAGCAGTACTTC. Translation: CASSQVAFADPSGNSYEQYF.

The chain couples TRBV7-9 to TRBJ2-2; no reliable D call. The CDR3 covers 14 residues. Trimming removed 2 bases at V and 3 bases at J, with 7 bases between. In germline, CDR1 is SEHNR, CDR2 FQNEAQ (reference sequence). The CDR3 region is CASSLRRHTGELFF. The CDR3 region has the DNA TGTGCCAGCAGCTTACGGCGGCACACCGGGGAGCTGTTTTTT.

As to this clone: This sample includes further DNA sequences coding for the same CDR3. The CDR3 DNA reads as TGTGCCAGCAGTTTAGCCGGTTACGAGCAGTACTTC. Its translation: CASSLAGYEQYF. The chain recombines TRBV12-3 or TRBV12-4 with TRBJ2-7; no reliable D call. The CDR3 extends over 12 amino acids. V lost 0 bases to trimming and J lost 4 bases, with 4 bases between them.

The rearrangement joins TRBV10-3 to TRBJ1-2; the D gene is possibly TRBD1 (5 bases). The CDR3 consists of 11 residues. V lost 5 bases and J lost 7, with 8 bases in between. CDR1 and CDR2 from the germline V gene are ENHRY and SYGVKD. In DNA form, the CDR3 reads TGTGCCATCAGTAACCAGGGTGGCTACACCTTC. Its translation is CAISNQGGYTF.

The rearrangement uses TRBV2 and TRBJ2-5, with 8 bases that match TRBD1. This CDR3 comprises 15 residues. J gave up 3 bases and V 6 bases, and 9 bases lay outside the gene matches. Germline V gene data show CDR1 as SNHLY and CDR2 as FYNNEI. The CDR3 DNA follows: TGTGCCAGCAGGCTACAGGGGGTTTGGGAAGAGACCCAGTACTTC. It yields the protein CASRLQGVWEETQYF.

The chain couples TRBV6-4 to TRBJ1-6; tentatively, D is TRBD1 (6 bases). The CDR3 is 16 amino acids. The germline V and J ends were trimmed by 6 bases and 0 bases, with 12 bases remaining between them. Germline CDR1 and CDR2: MRHNA and SNTAGT. This CDR3 is CASRKTGSSYNSPLHF. The CDR3 DNA is TGTGCCAGCAGGAAGACAGGTAGCTCCTATAATTCACCCCTCCACTTT.

The genes are TRBV25-1 and TRBJ1-5; 8 bases map to TRBD1. The ends lost 5 bases at V and 4 bases at J; junction bases unmatched: 1. The germline V gene encodes CDR1 MGHDK and CDR2 SYGVNS. This CDR3 is 13 amino acids long. The CDR3 loop is CASSRTGNQPQHF. In DNA form, the CDR3 reads TGTGCCAGCAGTAGGACAGGGAATCAGCCCCAGCATTTT.

The chain has TRBV30 and TRBJ2-1, with D perhaps matching TRBD2 (5 bases). CDR1 GTSNPN and CDR2 SVGIG come from the germline V gene (reference sequence). V lost 0 bases and J 8 bases, leaving 8 bases between the germline ends. The CDR3 has 12 amino acids. Here the CDR3 DNA reads TGTGCCTGGAGTGTAGAGGGCCATGAGCAGTTCTTC. Its translation: CAWSVEGHEQFF.

The chain employs TRBV5-8 and TRBJ1-3; D uncertain. The germline V and J ends were trimmed by 0 bases and 0 bases, with 7 bases remaining between them. The CDR3 runs to 15 residues. Germline lookup yields CDR1 SGHTS and CDR2 YDEGEE. The CDR3 DNA sequence: TGTGCCAGCAGCTTGGCCTCCAGCTCTGGAAACACCATATATTTT. Translating it yields CASSLASSSGNTIYF.

This clone occurred a few times. The V and J genes are TRBV7-9 and TRBJ1-5; 7 bases are a match to TRBD1. CDR3 length: 15 residues. V gave up 2 bases and J gave up 4 bases; unmatched junction bases: 5. The germline V gene encodes CDR1 SEHNR and CDR2 FQNEAQ (reference sequence). The DNA for the CDR3 is TGTGCCAGCAGCTTATCGACAGGGTATAATCAGCCCCAGCATTTT. This translates into CASSLSTGYNQPQHF.

J is TRBJ2-5 and V is TRBV4-1; 14 bases agree with TRBD2. This CDR3 is built from 18 residues. After removal of 2 bases from V and 5 bases from J, the junction contained 10 bases not matched to a gene. Germline-derived CDR1 and CDR2 are MGHRA and YSYEKL. The CDR3 loop is CASSQTGTSGGLGETQYF. CDR3 in DNA: TGCGCCAGCAGCCAAACCGGGACTAGCGGGGGTTTGGGGGAGACCCAGTACTTC.

This sequence joins TRBV6-6 and TRBJ2-7; tentative D call: TRBD2 (6 bases). Trimming stripped 5 bases from V and 4 bases from J, with 30 bases between. Per the germline V gene, CDR1 is MNHNY and CDR2 is SVGAGI (reference sequence). The CDR3 length is 19 residues. The CDR3 region has the DNA TGTGCCAGCAGTCACGGTGGGGACCGAGTAGGGCGGGATCTGTACGAGCAGTACTTC. Translation: CASSHGGDRVGRDLYEQYF.

Remarks on this clone: The same CDR3 is also encoded by other DNA sequences in this sample. The chain uses TRBV28 and TRBJ1-4; no firm D call. CDR3 length: 12 residues. CDR1 is MDHEN and CDR2 is SYDVKM in the germline V gene. With 3 bases removed from V and 10 bases from J, the gap between germline ends came to 9 bases. This CDR3 reads CASSLLGGKLFF. The CDR3 coding sequence is TGTGCCAGCAGTTTGCTAGGCGGAAAACTGTTTTTT. Complete variable domain (other parts from reference TRBV28 and TRBJ1-4): DVKVTQSSRYLVKRTGEKVFLECVQDMDHENMFWYRQDPGLGLRLIYFSYDVKMKEKGDIPEGYSVSREKKERFSLILESASTNQTSMYLCASSLLGGKLFFGSGTQLSVL.

The chain is built from TRBV5-1 and TRBJ2-2; 8 bases agree with TRBD2. This CDR3 comprises 16 residues. V was clipped by 5 bases and J by 0 bases; unmatched bases: 6. CDR1 is SGHRS, CDR2 YFSETQ, per germline. In DNA form, the CDR3 reads TGCGCCAGCAGTCGCGGACTAGCTTCGAACACCGGGGAGCTGTTTTTT. Amino acids: CASSRGLASNTGELFF. The full variable domain, completed using reference TRBV5-1 and TRBJ2-2, is KAGVTQTPRYLIKTRGQQVTLSCSPISGHRSVSWYQQTPGQGLQFLFEYFSETQRNKGNFPGRFSGRQFSNSRSEMNVSTLELGDSALYLCASSRGLASNTGELFFGEGSRLTVL.

The chain combines TRBV11-3 with TRBJ2-1; tentatively, D is TRBD1 (6 bases). Trimming took off 4 bases at V and 4 bases at J, with 14 bases between the two ends. This CDR3 has 15 amino acids. Germline V gene sequence: CDR1 SGHNT, CDR2 YENEEA. The chain's CDR3 is CASSSAGQKYNEQFF. CDR3 nucleotides: TGTGCCAGCAGCTCGGCCGGACAGAAATACAATGAGCAGTTCTTC.

The chain links TRBV5-3 to TRBJ1-5, with D possibly TRBD1 on 6 matching bases. TRBV5-3 is filed as an ORF, its function uncertain. V was clipped by 0 bases and J by 3 bases, with 10 bases between them. The CDR3 loop spans 15 amino acids. The CDR3 protein is CARSLVRQANQPQHF. In DNA, the CDR3 is TGTGCCAGAAGCTTGGTCCGACAGGCCAATCAGCCCCAGCATTTT.

The rearrangement links TRBV7-8 to TRBJ2-2; 10 bases are shared with TRBD2. The V and J ends lost 10 bases and 7 bases, in that order; junction bases with no gene match: 3. The V gene's germline CDR1 is SGHVS and CDR2 FQNEAQ. This CDR3 is 12 amino acids long. Here the CDR3 DNA reads TGTGCCACGGGACTAGCGTTCGGGGAGCTGTTTTTT. The encoded protein is CATGLAFGELFF. The full variable domain, rest sourced from reference TRBV7-8 and TRBJ2-2, is GAGVSQSPRYKVAKRGQDVALRCDPISGHVSLFWYQQALGQGPEFLTYFQNEAQLDKSGLPSDRFFAERPEGSVSTLKIQRTQQEDSAVYLCATGLAFGELFFGEGSRLTVL.

This clone came up once. The chain links TRBV7-2 to TRBJ1-2; D unclear. Germline V gene lookup returns CDR1 SGHTA and CDR2 FQGNSA. V lost 5 bases, J lost 1 base, and 20 bases lay in between. The CDR3 covers 17 residues. CDR3 sequence (DNA): TGTGCCAGCAGCCCTGAAATACTAGGGTTATTTAACTATGGCTACACCTTC. It specifies CASSPEILGLFNYGYTF.

This clone was counted between two and nine times. The chain joins TRBV11-3 to TRBJ2-2; the D gene is possibly TRBD1 (6 bases). Deletions cut 5 bases from V and 7 bases from J, with 17 bases between. The V gene's germline CDR1 is SGHNT and CDR2 YENEEA. The CDR3 is 15 amino acids. CDR3 nucleotides: TGTGCCAGCAGCCCCAGGACAGCCTCCGGCGGGGAGCTGTTTTTT. Translating it yields CASSPRTASGGELFF.

The table lists this clone with a few counts. The V call is TRBV3-1 (or the pseudogene TRBV3-2), the J call TRBJ2-5; D is unresolved. Trimming pared 0 bases from V and 8 bases from J, leaving 19 bases between. CDR3 length: 16 residues. The germline V gene has CDR1 LGHDT and CDR2 YNNKEL (reference sequence). CDR3 sequence reads: CASSQESGYKSRTQYF. The CDR3 nucleotides read TGTGCCAGCAGCCAAGAGTCAGGCTACAAAAGTAGAACCCAGTACTTC.

This chain uses TRBV6-2 or TRBV6-3 with TRBJ2-1; a possible D gene is TRBD1 (6 bases). The germline V gene has CDR1 MNHEY and CDR2 SVGEGT. V lost 4 bases to trimming and J lost 9 bases, with 19 bases between them. This CDR3 spans 15 amino acids. This chain's CDR3 is CASSSGVVTVGEQFF. CDR3 DNA sequence: TGTGCCAGCAGTTCAGGGGTTGTTACGGTCGGTGAGCAGTTCTTC.